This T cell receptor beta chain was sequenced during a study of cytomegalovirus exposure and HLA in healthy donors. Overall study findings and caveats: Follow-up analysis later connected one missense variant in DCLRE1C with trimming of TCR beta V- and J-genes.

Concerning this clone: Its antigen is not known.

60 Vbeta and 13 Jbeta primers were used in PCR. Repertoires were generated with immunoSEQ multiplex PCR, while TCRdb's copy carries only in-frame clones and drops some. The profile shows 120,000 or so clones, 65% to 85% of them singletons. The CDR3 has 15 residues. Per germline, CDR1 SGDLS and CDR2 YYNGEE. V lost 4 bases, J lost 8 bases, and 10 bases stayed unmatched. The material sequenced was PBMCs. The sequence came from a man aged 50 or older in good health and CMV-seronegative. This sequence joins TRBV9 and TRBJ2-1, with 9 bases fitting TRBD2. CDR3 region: CASSPRLAEVYEQFF. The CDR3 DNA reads TGTGCCAGCAGCCCAAGACTAGCGGAGGTCTATGAGCAGTTCTTC.